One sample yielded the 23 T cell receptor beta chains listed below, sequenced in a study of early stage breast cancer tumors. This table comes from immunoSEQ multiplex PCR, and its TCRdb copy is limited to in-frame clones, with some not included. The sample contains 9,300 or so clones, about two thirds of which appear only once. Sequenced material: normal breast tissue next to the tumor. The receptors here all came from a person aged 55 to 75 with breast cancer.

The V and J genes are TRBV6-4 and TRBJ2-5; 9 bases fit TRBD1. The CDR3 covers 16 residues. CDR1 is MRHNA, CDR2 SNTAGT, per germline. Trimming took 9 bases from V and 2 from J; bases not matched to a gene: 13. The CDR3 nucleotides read TGTGCCAGAAACTTAGGGACAGGGAACGTACAAGAGACCCAGTACTTC. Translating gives CARNLGTGNVQETQYF.

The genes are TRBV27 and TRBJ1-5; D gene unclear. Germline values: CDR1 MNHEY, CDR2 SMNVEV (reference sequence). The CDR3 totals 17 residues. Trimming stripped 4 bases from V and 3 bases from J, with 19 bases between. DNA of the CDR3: TGTGCCAGCAGTTCCCGGGTCGGAGGAGGTAACAATCAGCCCCAGCATTTT. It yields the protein CASSSRVGGGNNQPQHF.

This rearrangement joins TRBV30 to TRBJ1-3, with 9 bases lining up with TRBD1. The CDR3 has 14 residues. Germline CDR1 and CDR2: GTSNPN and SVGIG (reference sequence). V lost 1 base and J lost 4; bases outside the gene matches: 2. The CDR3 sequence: CAWSDRGPGNTIYF. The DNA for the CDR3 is TGTGCCTGGAGTGACAGGGGGCCAGGAAACACCATATATTTT.

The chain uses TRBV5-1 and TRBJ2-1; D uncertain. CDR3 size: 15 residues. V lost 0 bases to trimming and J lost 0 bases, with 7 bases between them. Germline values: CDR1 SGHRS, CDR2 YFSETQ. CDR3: CASSLDGSSYNEQFF. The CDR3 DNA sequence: TGCGCCAGCAGCTTGGACGGTAGCTCCTACAATGAGCAGTTCTTC.

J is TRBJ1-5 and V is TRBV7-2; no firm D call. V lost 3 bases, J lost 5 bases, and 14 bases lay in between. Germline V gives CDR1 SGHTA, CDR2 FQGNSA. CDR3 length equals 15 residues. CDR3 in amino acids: CASSFRQASDQPQHF. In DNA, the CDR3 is TGTGCCAGCAGCTTTCGCCAGGCCTCTGATCAGCCCCAGCATTTT.

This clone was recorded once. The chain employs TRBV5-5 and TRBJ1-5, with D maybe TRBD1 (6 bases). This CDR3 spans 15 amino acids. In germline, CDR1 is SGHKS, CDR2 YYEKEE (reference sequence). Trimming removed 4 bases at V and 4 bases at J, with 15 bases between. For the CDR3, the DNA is TGTGCCAGCAGCCGAGAGTGGACAGAAAATCAGCCCCAGCATTTT. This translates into CASSREWTENQPQHF.

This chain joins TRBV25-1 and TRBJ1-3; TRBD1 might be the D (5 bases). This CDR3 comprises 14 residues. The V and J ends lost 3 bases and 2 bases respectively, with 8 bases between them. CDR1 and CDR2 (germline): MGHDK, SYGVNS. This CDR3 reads CASSDPGAGNTIYF. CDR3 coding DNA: TGTGCCAGCAGTGACCCGGGGGCTGGAAACACCATATATTTT.

CDR3 coding DNA: TGTGCCAGCAGCGTAGAGGGAGTTCAGCCCCAGCATTTT. It encodes CASSVEGVQPQHF. The chain uses TRBV9 and TRBJ1-5, with D uncertain. Germline V gene data show CDR1 as SGDLS and CDR2 as YYNGEE. The CDR3 is 13 residues long. The V gene lost 0 bases and the J gene lost 6 bases, with 7 bases spanning the gap.

CDR3 amino acids: CAISVESTGELFF. CDR3 in DNA: TGCGCCATCTCGGTTGAGAGCACCGGGGAGCTGTTTTTT. The chain combines TRBV10-2 with TRBJ2-2; D remains unclear. CDR1 is WSHSY and CDR2 is SAAADI in the germline V gene. The V end was cut by 10 bases, the J end by 4 bases, with 13 bases between. CDR3 length equals 13 residues.

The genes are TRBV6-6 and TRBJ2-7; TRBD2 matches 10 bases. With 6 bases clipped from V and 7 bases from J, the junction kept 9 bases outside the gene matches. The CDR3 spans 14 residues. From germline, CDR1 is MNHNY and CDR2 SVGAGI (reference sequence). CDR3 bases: TGTGCCAGCAGCCCCGAACTAGCGGGAAGGGAGCAGTACTTC. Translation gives CASSPELAGREQYF.

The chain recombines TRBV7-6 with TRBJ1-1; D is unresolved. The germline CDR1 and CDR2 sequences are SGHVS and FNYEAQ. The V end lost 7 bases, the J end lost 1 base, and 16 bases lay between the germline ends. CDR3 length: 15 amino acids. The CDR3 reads CASTSAGGSNTEAFF. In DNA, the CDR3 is TGTGCCAGCACCTCCGCAGGCGGGTCGAACACTGAAGCTTTCTTT. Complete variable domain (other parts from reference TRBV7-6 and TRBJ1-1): GAGVSQSPRYKVTKRGQDVALRCDPISGHVSLYWYRQALGQGPEFLTYFNYEAQQDKSGLPNDRFSAERPEGSISTLTIQRTEQRDSAMYRCASTSAGGSNTEAFFGQGTRLTVV.

CDR3 in DNA: TGTGCCAGCAGCTCTCCTAGGGTTGGGGGGGGCTACGAGCAGTACTTC. The encoded protein is CASSSPRVGGGYEQYF. The chain employs TRBV7-2 and TRBJ2-7; TRBD2 agrees at 7 bases. CDR3 length: 16 amino acids. J lost 3 bases, V lost 4 bases, and 12 bases had no gene match. Germline V gives CDR1 SGHTA, CDR2 FQGNSA.

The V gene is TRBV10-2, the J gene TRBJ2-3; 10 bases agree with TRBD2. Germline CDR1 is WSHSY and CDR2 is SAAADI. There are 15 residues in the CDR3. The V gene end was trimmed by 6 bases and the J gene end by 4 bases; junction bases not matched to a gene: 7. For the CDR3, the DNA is TGCGCCAGCAGCACTAGCGGGATTGGCCCAGATACGCAGTATTTT. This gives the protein CASSTSGIGPDTQYF.

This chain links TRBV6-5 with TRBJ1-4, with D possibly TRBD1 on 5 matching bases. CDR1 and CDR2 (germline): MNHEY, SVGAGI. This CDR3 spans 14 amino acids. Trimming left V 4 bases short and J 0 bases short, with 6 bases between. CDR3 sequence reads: CASSWGATNEKLFF. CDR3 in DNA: TGTGCCAGCAGTTGGGGGGCAACTAATGAAAAACTGTTTTTT.

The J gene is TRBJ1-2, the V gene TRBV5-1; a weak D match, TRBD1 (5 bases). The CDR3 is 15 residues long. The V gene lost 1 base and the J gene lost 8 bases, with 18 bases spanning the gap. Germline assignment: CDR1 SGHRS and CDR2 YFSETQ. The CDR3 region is CASSLNPGRKGGYTF. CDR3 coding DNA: TGCGCCAGCAGCTTGAATCCAGGGAGGAAAGGAGGCTACACCTTC.

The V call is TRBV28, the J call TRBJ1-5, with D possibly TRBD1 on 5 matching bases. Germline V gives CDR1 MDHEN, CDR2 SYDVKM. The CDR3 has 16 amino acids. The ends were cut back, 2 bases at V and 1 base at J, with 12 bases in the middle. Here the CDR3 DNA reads TGTGCCAGCAGTTTAGGGGGGAGGGAGAGCAATCAGCCCCAGCATTTT. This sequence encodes CASSLGGRESNQPQHF.

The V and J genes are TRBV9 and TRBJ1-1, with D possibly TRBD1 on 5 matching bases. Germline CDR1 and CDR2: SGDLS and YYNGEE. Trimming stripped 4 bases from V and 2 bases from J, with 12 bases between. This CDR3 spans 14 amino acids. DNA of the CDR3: TGTGCCAGCAGCTTGCTCGACAGTAACACTGAAGCTTTCTTT. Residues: CASSLLDSNTEAFF.

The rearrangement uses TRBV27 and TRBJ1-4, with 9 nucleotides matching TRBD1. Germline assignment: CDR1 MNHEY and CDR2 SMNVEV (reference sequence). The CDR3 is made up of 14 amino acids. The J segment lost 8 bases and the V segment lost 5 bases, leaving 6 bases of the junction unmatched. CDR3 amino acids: CASSPGTGFEKLFF. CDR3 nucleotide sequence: TGTGCCAGCAGTCCGGGGACAGGGTTCGAAAAACTGTTTTTT.

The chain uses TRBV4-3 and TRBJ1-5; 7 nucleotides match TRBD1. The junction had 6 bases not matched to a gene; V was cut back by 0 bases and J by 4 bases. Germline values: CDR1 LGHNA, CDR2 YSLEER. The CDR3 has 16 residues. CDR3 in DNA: TGCGCCAGCAGCCAAGAGGCTTCAGGGGGAAATCAGCCCCAGCATTTT. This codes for CASSQEASGGNQPQHF.

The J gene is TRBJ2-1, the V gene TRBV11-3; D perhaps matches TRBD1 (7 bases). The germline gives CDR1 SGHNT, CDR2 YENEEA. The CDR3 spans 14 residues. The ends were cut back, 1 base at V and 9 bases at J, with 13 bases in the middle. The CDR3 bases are TGTGCCAGCAGCTTAGCCCCTCAGGGGGGTGAGCAGTTCTTC. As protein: CASSLAPQGGEQFF.

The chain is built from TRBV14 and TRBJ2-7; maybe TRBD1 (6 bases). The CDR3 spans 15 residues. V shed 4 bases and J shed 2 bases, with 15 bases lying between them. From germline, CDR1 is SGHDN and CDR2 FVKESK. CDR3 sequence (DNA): TGTGCCAGCAGCCCTCTCTCAGGACAGACCTACGAGCAGTACTTC. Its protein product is CASSPLSGQTYEQYF.

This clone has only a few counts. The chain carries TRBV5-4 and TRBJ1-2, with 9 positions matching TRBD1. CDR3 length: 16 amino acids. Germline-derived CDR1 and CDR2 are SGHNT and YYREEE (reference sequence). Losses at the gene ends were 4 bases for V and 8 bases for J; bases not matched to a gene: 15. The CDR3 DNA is TGTGCCAGCAGCCCGGGCAGGGACAGGGTGGGTGGCGGCTACACCTTC. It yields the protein CASSPGRDRVGGGYTF.

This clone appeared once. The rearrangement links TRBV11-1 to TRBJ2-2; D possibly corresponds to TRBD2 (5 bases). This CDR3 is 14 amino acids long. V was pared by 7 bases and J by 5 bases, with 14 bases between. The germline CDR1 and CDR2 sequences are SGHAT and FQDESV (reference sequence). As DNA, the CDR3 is TGTGCCAGCACCGCGAGTCGGGGTACCGGGGAGCTGTTTTTT. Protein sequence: CASTASRGTGELFF.